This passage covers 26 T cell receptor beta chains from one sample sequenced in a study of response to subunit inactivated influenza vaccine. One entry per CDR3 protein results from TCRdb running MiXCR on the RT-PCR reads. The sample contains 300,000 to 350,000 distinct CDR3 sequences, over 20% of which appear only once. Sequenced here: PBMCs from blood, sampled less than 22 months after vaccination. The source of these receptors is a man between 50 and 75 years old who received an inactivated influenza vaccine.

V gene TRBV4-1 combines with J gene TRBJ2-5; a possible D gene is TRBD1 (5 bases). The CDR3 loop spans 13 amino acids. The V and J ends lost 1 base and 2 bases respectively, with 5 bases between them. Germline CDR1 MGHRA, CDR2 YSYEKL. The CDR3 spells CASSQGQQETQYF. The CDR3 DNA reads as TGCGCCAGCAGCCAAGGACAGCAAGAGACCCAGTACTTC.

This clonotype was counted only a few times. The V gene is TRBV10-3, the J gene TRBJ1-6; TRBD1 is a possible D gene (5 bases). V shed 2 bases and J shed 11 bases, with 13 bases lying between them. CDR1 is ENHRY, CDR2 SYGVKD, per germline. There are 14 residues in the CDR3. In nucleotides, the CDR3 is TGTGCCATCAGTGAGGCCAGGGACCATCCACCCCTCCACTTT. This gives the protein CAISEARDHPPLHF.

This clonotype appeared a few times. This rearrangement joins TRBV6-2 or TRBV6-3 to TRBJ2-7, with 7 bases aligning to TRBD1. The length of the CDR3 is 15 residues. Germline trimming cut 6 bases from V and 4 bases from J; bases unmatched to any gene: 12. From germline, CDR1 is MNHEY and CDR2 SVGEGT. For the CDR3, the DNA is TGTGCCAGCAGAAGCCAAATGACAGGGTGGTACGAGCAGTACTTC. Residues: CASRSQMTGWYEQYF.

In this sample, this clonotype turned up a few times. The chain uses TRBV29-1 and TRBJ2-4, with D maybe TRBD1 (5 bases). Germline V lookup: CDR1 SQVTM, CDR2 ANQGSEA. CDR3 length: 12 amino acids. The V end lost 5 bases, the J end lost 4 bases, and 9 bases lay between the germline ends. Here the CDR3 reads CSVFSGKNIQYF. In DNA form, the CDR3 reads TGCAGCGTTTTTTCAGGGAAAAACATTCAGTACTTC.

This clonotype was seen a single time. This chain uses TRBV28 with TRBJ2-7, with 9 nucleotides matching TRBD1. The germline CDR1 and CDR2 sequences are MDHEN and SYDVKM. CDR3 length equals 17 residues. Trimming took 6 bases from V and 1 from J; bases not matched to a gene: 13. The CDR3 loop reads CASSLLPGQGSSYEQYF. For the CDR3, the DNA is TGTGCCAGCAGCTTACTACCGGGACAGGGCTCTTCCTACGAGCAGTACTTC.

The V call is TRBV27, the J call TRBJ2-7; maybe TRBD1 (6 bases). CDR3 length equals 14 residues. Germline-derived CDR1 and CDR2 are MNHEY and SMNVEV (reference sequence). V was cut by 2 bases and J by 4 bases, with 12 bases left in between. CDR3 region: CASSLTGMVYEQYF. In DNA form, the CDR3 reads TGTGCCAGCAGTTTAACAGGGATGGTATACGAGCAGTACTTC.

This chain joins TRBV12-3 or TRBV12-4 and TRBJ1-6, with TRBD1 as a possible D gene (5 bases). With 2 bases removed from V and 14 bases from J, the gap between germline ends came to 10 bases. The CDR3 runs to 12 residues. The CDR3 DNA sequence: TGTGCCAGCAGTTTAAGTGGGACCTCCCTCCACTTT. It translates to CASSLSGTSLHF.

This clonotype was counted between two and nine times. The chain carries TRBV6-2 or TRBV6-3 and TRBJ1-5, with D maybe TRBD1 (5 bases). CDR1 is MNHEY and CDR2 is SVGEGT in the germline V gene. Trimming cost V 6 bases and J 9 bases, with 15 bases left between them. The CDR3 covers 13 residues. CDR3 region: CASSWPGTPPQHF. The CDR3 region has the DNA TGTGCCAGCAGCTGGCCCGGGACCCCGCCCCAGCATTTT.

Details on this clonotype: Without the conserved terminal phenylalanine or tryptophan, this CDR3 likely stems from a read error. The V and J genes are TRBV29-1 and TRBJ2-3; D uncertain. Looked up from germline, CDR1 is SQVTM and CDR2 is ANQGSEA. The CDR3 runs to 14 residues. Trimming removed 6 bases from V and 0 bases from J, with 13 bases in between. CDR3 sequence reads: CSVALGPSTDTQYL. As DNA, the CDR3 is TGCAGCGTAGCCTTAGGACCCAGCACAGATACGCAGTATCTT.

J is TRBJ1-2 and V is TRBV4-1; possibly TRBD1 for D (5 bases). V lost 1 base to trimming and J lost 6 bases, with 12 bases between them. CDR1 MGHRA and CDR2 YSYEKL come from the germline V gene. This CDR3 spans 14 amino acids. The CDR3 loop reads CASSQGPVGDGYTF. The CDR3 DNA is TGCGCCAGCAGCCAAGGCCCGGTGGGGGATGGCTACACCTTC.

This chain uses TRBV6-1 with TRBJ1-6; tentatively, D is TRBD1 (6 bases). Germline CDR1 reads MNHNS; CDR2 reads SASEGT. The CDR3 length is 14 residues. Trimming removed 4 bases from V and 9 bases from J, with 13 bases in between. The chain's CDR3 is CASSGEQGVSPLHF. CDR3 bases: TGTGCCAGCAGTGGGGAACAGGGTGTTTCACCCCTCCACTTT.

The chain uses TRBV7-8 and TRBJ1-4; possible D gene TRBD1, 5 bases. The germline CDR1 and CDR2 sequences are SGHVS and FQNEAQ. Between the trimmed V and J ends, which lost 7 bases and 5 bases, there was a span of 14 bases. CDR3 length equals 14 residues. In DNA, the CDR3 is TGTGCCAGCACCCCACCAGGGATCAATGAAAAACTGTTTTTT. Protein product: CASTPPGINEKLFF.

This clonotype was found a few times. This chain connects TRBV19 to TRBJ1-5; the match to TRBD1 covers 7 bases. Trimming removed 8 bases from V and 4 bases from J; junction bases left unmatched: 8. The CDR3 has 14 residues. Germline V gives CDR1 LNHDA, CDR2 SQIVND (reference sequence). As DNA, the CDR3 is TGTGCCAGTTTTTCGGGACAGTTTAATCAGCCCCAGCATTTT. Translation gives CASFSGQFNQPQHF.

This chain links TRBV3-1 with TRBJ2-1; TRBD2 might be the D (6 bases). This CDR3 contains 14 residues. Germline loops: CDR1 LGHDT, CDR2 YNNKEL (reference sequence). Between the trimmed V and J ends, which lost 2 bases and 8 bases, there was a span of 13 bases. CDR3 loop: CASSQLTSSHEQFF. The CDR3 nucleotides are TGTGCCAGCAGCCAATTGACTAGTTCCCATGAGCAGTTCTTC.

With respect to this clonotype: An end of the junction differs from the germline gene, which may be a read error. V and J are TRBV5-6 and TRBJ1-1, with D possibly matching TRBD1 (5 bases). This CDR3 has 13 residues. Germline assignment: CDR1 SGHDT and CDR2 YYEEEE. Here the CDR3 DNA reads TGTGCCAGCAGTTACGCCGATGGGACTGAAACTTTCTTT. As protein: CASSYADGTETFF.

The chain has TRBV5-1 and TRBJ1-2; TRBD1 matches at 8 bases. The trim removed 4 bases at V and 4 bases at J, leaving 6 bases unmatched. The V gene's germline CDR1 is SGHRS and CDR2 YFSETQ. The CDR3 spans 14 residues. The CDR3 here is CASSKGTGSYGYTF. The CDR3 DNA sequence: TGCGCCAGCAGCAAGGGGACAGGAAGCTATGGCTACACCTTC.

This clonotype occurred many times. The V and J genes are TRBV7-2 and TRBJ2-1, with D maybe TRBD1 (6 bases). The CDR3 extends over 17 amino acids. The germline V gene has CDR1 SGHTA and CDR2 FQGNSA. V was trimmed by 1 base and J by 7 bases, leaving 20 bases between them. The CDR3 spells CASSLGGTGSILNEQFF. CDR3 DNA sequence: TGTGCCAGCAGCTTAGGGGGCACAGGGTCCATTTTAAATGAGCAGTTCTTC.

The chain recombines TRBV12-3 or TRBV12-4 with TRBJ1-4, with D hard to call. V was shortened by 3 bases and J by 8 bases, with 10 bases between the two germline ends. The CDR3 loop spans 13 amino acids. The CDR3 is CASSFSGREKLFF. CDR3 coding DNA: TGTGCCAGCAGTTTTTCGGGGAGGGAAAAACTGTTTTTT.

V usage is TRBV3-1 and J usage is TRBJ1-3; perhaps TRBD1 as D (6 bases). The V gene lost 4 bases and the J gene lost 0 bases, with 13 bases spanning the gap. The germline gives CDR1 LGHDT, CDR2 YNNKEL (reference sequence). There are 16 residues in the CDR3. CDR3 sequence reads: CASSRRDTASGNTIYF. Here the CDR3 DNA reads TGTGCCAGCAGCCGACGGGACACGGCCTCTGGAAACACCATATATTTT.

The rearrangement uses TRBV6-4 and TRBJ2-1; 9 bases line up with TRBD2. There are 14 residues in the CDR3. J was trimmed by 6 bases and V by 3 bases; bases with no gene match: 3. The germline V gene has CDR1 MRHNA and CDR2 SNTAGT. The CDR3 nucleotides read TGTGCCAGCAGTGAGGCGGGAGGGCTCAATGAGCAGTTCTTC. It yields the protein CASSEAGGLNEQFF.

This clonotype was recorded a few times. The chain joins TRBV5-1 to TRBJ1-4; D unclear. The CDR3 is 14 residues long. V was shortened by 1 base and J by 4 bases, with 8 bases between the two germline ends. Germline V lookup: CDR1 SGHRS, CDR2 YFSETQ. This CDR3 is CASSLTGNNEKLFF. The CDR3 nucleotides are TGCGCCAGCAGCTTGACGGGGAATAATGAAAAACTGTTTTTT.

This clonotype was counted between two and nine times. The chain couples TRBV3-1 to TRBJ2-1; 9 bases are shared with TRBD1. Per the germline V gene, CDR1 is LGHDT and CDR2 is YNNKEL (reference sequence). The CDR3 has 16 residues. V was clipped by 1 base and J by 7 bases; unmatched bases: 8. CDR3 region: CASSQGLTGGRNEQFF. In DNA, the CDR3 is TGTGCCAGCAGCCAAGGTTTGACAGGGGGGCGGAATGAGCAGTTCTTC.

This clonotype was picked up a small number of times. This chain's CDR3 is CASSLLGQRIGGYTF. As DNA, the CDR3 is TGTGCCAGCAGTTTACTCGGACAGCGGATTGGTGGCTACACCTTC. The V call is TRBV12-3 or TRBV12-4, the J call TRBJ1-2; D is perhaps TRBD1 (6 bases). This CDR3 contains 15 residues. V was shortened by 2 bases and J by 7 bases, with 17 bases between the two germline ends.

This clonotype was observed a few times. The chain joins TRBV2 to TRBJ1-2; 9 nucleotides align to TRBD1. The CDR3 totals 12 residues. Looked up from germline, CDR1 is SNHLY and CDR2 is FYNNEI. After removal of 10 bases from V and 8 bases from J, the junction contained 8 bases not matched to a gene. Here the CDR3 reads CAKTDRGYGYTF. CDR3 bases: TGTGCCAAGACGGACAGGGGTTACGGCTACACCTTC.

This clonotype appeared many times. Written as DNA, the CDR3 is TGTGCCAGCAGGTTAACAGGGGGCTATGGCTACACCTTC. It encodes CASRLTGGYGYTF. The chain combines TRBV5-8 with TRBJ1-2; 8 nucleotides line up with TRBD1. Germline assignment: CDR1 SGHTS and CDR2 YDEGEE. The CDR3 has 13 amino acids. The J segment lost 4 bases and the V segment lost 5 bases, leaving 4 bases of the junction unmatched.

The chain carries TRBV5-4 and TRBJ2-3; D is undetermined. Trimming stripped 0 bases from V and 1 base from J, with 12 bases between. The CDR3 runs to 16 residues. CDR1 and CDR2 from the germline V gene are SGHNT and YYREEE (reference sequence). In DNA form, the CDR3 reads TGTGCCAGCAGCTTGGTTTCGGTTGGGGGCACAGATACGCAGTATTTT. Translation gives CASSLVSVGGTDTQYF. Full variable domain (remainder filled in from reference TRBV5-4 and TRBJ2-3): ETGVTQSPTHLIKTRGQQVTLRCSSQSGHNTVSWYQQALGQGPQFIFQYYREEENGRGNFPPRFSGLQFPNYSSELNVNALELDDSALYLCASSLVSVGGTDTQYFGPGTRLTVL.